The 31 T cell receptor beta chains listed next were all sequenced from one sample in a study of T cells expressing NK-cell markers. TCRdb reprocessed the 5' RACE reads; each CDR3 protein has one entry and no DNA is given. The sample is made up of 400,000 to 500,000 distinct CDR3 sequences, and the top ten hold approximately 6.8% of it. Sequencing was carried out using blood T cells: a sorted CD56 or NKG2C T cell subset, CD4+ or CD8+ T cells, or bulk PBMC T cells (not recorded which). These receptors originate from a woman aged 18 to 75 in good health.

The rearrangement links TRBV19 to TRBJ2-6; the D gene TCRdb calls, TRBD1, cannot be checked with no DNA. CDR1 LNHDA and CDR2 SQIVND come from the germline V gene (reference sequence). The CDR3 loop spans 16 amino acids. The CDR3 reads CASRTPGAPGANVLTF. Based on the CDR3 plus reference TRBV19 and TRBJ2-6, the full variable domain is DGGITQSPKYLFRKEGQNVTLSCEQNLNHDAMYWYRQDPGQGLRLIYYSQIVNDFQKGDIAEGYSVSREKKESFPLTVTSAQKNPTAFYLCASRTPGAPGANVLTFGAGSRLTVL.

The V gene is TRBV27, the J gene TRBJ2-2; TCRdb lists TRBD2, though no DNA is available to test this call. Germline lookup yields CDR1 MNHEY and CDR2 SMNVEV (reference sequence). The CDR3 spans 15 residues. CDR3 in amino acids: CASSFGLALTGELFF.

The genes are TRBV7-9 and TRBJ2-1; there is no DNA to check the TCRdb D call of TRBD2. Germline loops: CDR1 SEHNR, CDR2 FQNEAQ (reference sequence). This CDR3 spans 15 amino acids. The CDR3 loop reads CASSHRDSPYNEQFF.

V is TRBV4-1 and J is TRBJ2-7; TCRdb's D call, TRBD2, is unchecked because there is no DNA. The CDR3 runs to 15 residues. In germline, CDR1 is MGHRA, CDR2 YSYEKL. The CDR3 sequence: CASSQEGTSVYEQYF.

V usage is TRBV10-3 and J usage is TRBJ2-1; the TCRdb call, TRBD1, lacks DNA for checking. Germline values: CDR1 ENHRY, CDR2 SYGVKD. The length of the CDR3 is 13 residues. This chain's CDR3 is CAISPTGGNEQFF.

The rearrangement uses TRBV25-1 and TRBJ2-7; TCRdb returns TRBD2, unconfirmable since there is no DNA. The CDR3 totals 13 residues. The germline V gene encodes CDR1 MGHDK and CDR2 SYGVNS. The CDR3 is CASSGGRPREQYF.

The V call is TRBV7-6, the J call TRBJ2-3; TCRdb names TRBD2, which stays unverified in the absence of DNA. The germline CDR1 and CDR2 sequences are SGHVS and FNYEAQ. The CDR3 length is 16 residues. CDR3 loop: CASSSRGGPESDTQYF.

V is TRBV12-3 or TRBV12-4 and J is TRBJ2-7; TCRdb picks TRBD2, but there is no DNA to check that call. The CDR3 loop spans 14 amino acids. The CDR3 region is CASRPSGGTYEQYF.

The rearrangement joins TRBV6-5 to TRBJ1-2; the TCRdb D gene call, TRBD1, has no DNA to confirm it. This CDR3 is 14 amino acids long. Germline V gene lookup returns CDR1 MNHEY and CDR2 SVGAGI. CDR3 in amino acids: CASSLRGQGSGYTF.

V gene TRBV30 combines with J gene TRBJ2-1; TCRdb returns TRBD2, unconfirmable since there is no DNA. CDR3 length: 15 amino acids. The germline gives CDR1 GTSNPN, CDR2 SVGIG (reference sequence). CDR3 amino acids: CAWRSGRTFWNEQFF.

V usage is TRBV4-3 and J usage is TRBJ1-1. The CDR3 sequence is 16 residues long. The V gene's germline CDR1 is LGHNA and CDR2 YSLEER. The CDR3 loop reads CASSQDPDTVSTEAFF.

The V and J genes are TRBV7-3 and TRBJ2-5. The CDR3 runs 13 residues. In germline, CDR1 is SGHTA, CDR2 FQGTGA. The CDR3 here is CASSHSYQETQYF.

The V and J genes are TRBV5-1 and TRBJ2-1; lacking DNA, the TRBD1 call made by TCRdb goes unchecked. Germline values: CDR1 SGHRS, CDR2 YFSETQ. The CDR3 runs 14 residues. The CDR3: CASSPWTAYNEQFF.

The V and J genes are TRBV29-1 and TRBJ1-2; TCRdb's D call of TRBD1 is untestable without DNA. CDR3 length equals 12 residues. Germline-derived CDR1 and CDR2 are SQVTM and ANQGSEA. CDR3: CSVLRGADGYTF. Full variable domain (remainder filled in from reference TRBV29-1 and TRBJ1-2): SAVISQKPSRDICQRGTSLTIQCQVDSQVTMMFWYRQQPGQSLTLIATANQGSEATYESGFVIDKFPISRPNLTFSTLTVSNMSPEDSSIYLCSVLRGADGYTFGSGTRLTVV.

The rearrangement uses TRBV27 and TRBJ1-5; the D call of TRBD1 rests on TCRdb alone, since no DNA is present to check it. CDR3 length: 14 amino acids. Germline loops: CDR1 MNHEY, CDR2 SMNVEV (reference sequence). The CDR3 region is CASSLKGGYQPQHF.

V is TRBV28 and J is TRBJ2-3; TCRdb gives TRBD1 as the D gene, but with no DNA this cannot be confirmed. This CDR3 contains 15 residues. Germline CDR1 is MDHEN and CDR2 is SYDVKM. The CDR3 is CASSPGVGRTDTQYF.

The rearrangement links TRBV15 to TRBJ2-7; no DNA is available, so the TRBD1 call from TCRdb remains unchecked. The CDR3 contains 14 residues. Germline V CDR1 and CDR2: LNHNV, YYDKDF (reference sequence). The CDR3 loop reads CATSSLPGVREQYF.

The chain combines TRBV20-1 with TRBJ2-7; the TCRdb D gene call, TRBD2, has no DNA to confirm it. The CDR3 loop spans 13 amino acids. The germline CDR1 and CDR2 sequences are DFQATT and SNEGSKA (reference sequence). CDR3: CSARDTAAREQYF.

CDR3 amino acids: CASSYGTTYEQYF. The chain carries TRBV6-2 or TRBV6-3 and TRBJ2-7. The CDR3 is 13 amino acids. Germline CDR1 is MNHEY and CDR2 is SVGEGT.

The chain employs TRBV7-3 and TRBJ2-1; TCRdb's D gene call, TRBD2, goes unchecked for lack of DNA. Germline V lookup: CDR1 SGHTA, CDR2 FQGTGA. The CDR3 runs to 14 residues. The CDR3 spells CASSQTSGYNEQFF.

The chain combines TRBV14 with TRBJ2-4; the D call of TRBD2 rests on TCRdb alone, since no DNA is present to check it. The CDR3 covers 16 residues. The V gene's germline CDR1 is SGHDN and CDR2 FVKESK. The CDR3: CASSHGQLAVLDIQYF.

The chain has TRBV6-5 and TRBJ1-4; TCRdb picks TRBD1, but there is no DNA to check that call. Germline V lookup: CDR1 MNHEY, CDR2 SVGAGI. CDR3 length: 12 amino acids. This CDR3 is CASSLRQGELFF.

This chain joins TRBV14 and TRBJ1-2; TCRdb selects TRBD1, and the lack of DNA leaves this call unchecked. Germline values: CDR1 SGHDN, CDR2 FVKESK. The CDR3 spans 15 residues. CDR3 in amino acids: CASSPSGQYNYGYTF.

The chain has TRBV20-1 and TRBJ1-5; with no DNA, the TCRdb D assignment of TRBD1 cannot be verified. This CDR3 is built from 14 residues. Per the germline V gene, CDR1 is DFQATT and CDR2 is SNEGSKA (reference sequence). CDR3: CSARDRDSNQPQHF.

The J gene is TRBJ2-1, the V gene TRBV9. CDR1 is SGDLS, CDR2 YYNGEE, per germline. The CDR3 extends over 15 amino acids. CDR3: CASSVVRGTYNEQFF.

CDR3 region: CATSRDRAGVDEQFF. The chain has TRBV15 and TRBJ2-1; TCRdb's D call, TRBD2, is unchecked because there is no DNA. The CDR3 runs 15 residues. Germline CDR1 LNHNV, CDR2 YYDKDF (reference sequence).

This chain uses TRBV7-2 with TRBJ2-1. Germline CDR1 is SGHTA and CDR2 is FQGNSA. The CDR3 extends over 13 amino acids. CDR3: CASSIGIFNEQFF.

The chain employs TRBV11-1 and TRBJ1-1. Germline CDR1 is SGHAT and CDR2 is FQDESV (reference sequence). The CDR3 runs to 14 residues. The CDR3 region is CASSLRAMNTEAFF.

The rearrangement links TRBV29-1 to TRBJ1-3; TCRdb returns TRBD1, unconfirmable since there is no DNA. Germline V gene sequence: CDR1 SQVTM, CDR2 ANQGSEA. The CDR3 is 12 residues long. The CDR3 loop reads CSPIGQGYTIYF.

This chain joins TRBV28 and TRBJ2-7; TCRdb gives TRBD2 as the D gene, but with no DNA this cannot be confirmed. The CDR3 totals 14 residues. Germline CDR1 is MDHEN and CDR2 is SYDVKM. The CDR3 reads CASRLAGETYEQYF.

This chain connects TRBV20-1 to TRBJ1-5; lacking DNA, the TRBD1 call made by TCRdb goes unchecked. This CDR3 contains 15 residues. Germline V gives CDR1 DFQATT, CDR2 SNEGSKA (reference sequence). CDR3 sequence: CSAYGGQGGNQPQHF.